The source of this TCR beta chain is a study of cytomegalovirus exposure and HLA in healthy donors (dated by TCRdb to 2016 to 2017). With respect to the entire study: In an earlier analysis of some 550 of the donors, 276 Gb of sequence data and 90 million to 120 million unique TCR beta sequences from 180 million or so T cells were reported. Roughly 300 gigabases of sequencing data and around 87 million unique TCR sequences were included in an early release covering roughly 700 HLA-typed donors. The genetic ancestry cluster associated with self-reported Caucasian donors included 70% to 85% of the roughly 410 genotyped donors. The study aimed to test whether cataloging public T cell receptors could reveal signatures of past pathogen exposure. The T cell repertoires of some 670 subjects were profiled by immunosequencing and related to cytomegalovirus serostatus. In addition to the first cohort of roughly 700 subjects, a separate validation cohort of some 120 different subjects was used. The study combined high-throughput TCR immunosequencing, statistical association of individual TCRs with disease status, and machine learning to predict cytomegalovirus infection status. To study patterns of TCR occurrence, a later analysis re-analyzed previously published TCR beta repertoires from 500 to 850 donors and added high-resolution HLA genotyping. Rather than using new phenotypic data, the later analysis identified candidate immune exposures from TCR beta sequences and from how often those sequences occurred across donors. In an earlier analysis of several hundred of the donors, high-throughput TCR beta sequencing was used to judge whether each TCR beta V gene segment behaved as functional or pseudogenic. Alongside the repertoire data, information on donor age, sex, ethnicity and CMV serostatus was compiled. A later genetic analysis used genome-wide SNP genotypes for about 65% of the 666 donors, treating that subset as a discovery cohort. All discovery cohort repertoires had been generated on a single sequencing platform. HLA typing included class I and class II loci at four-digit resolution. Typing coverage differed by locus: A, B, C, DRB1 and DQB1 were typed in roughly 620-640 donors, DQA1 in 522, DPA1 in 600 to 610, and DPB1 in around 440. Roughly 5 DR-DQ haplotypes were handled as single units for association and clustering, since linkage in the cohort was strong. On average, around 230,000 unique TCR beta nucleotide sequences were sequenced per donor among 350 to 400 genotyped donors of the cohort, with roughly 18% of those sequences being non-productive. Broad study findings and their caveats: In a later analysis, HLA-associated TCR beta chains were found to be more clonally expanded and to have lower generation probabilities than equally common non-associated chains. Strong co-occurrence of HLA alleles, especially DR and DQ, made assigning TCR associations to individual alleles difficult. A later analysis reported that several top co-occurrence clusters appeared linked to parvovirus B19, influenza, CMV and Epstein-Barr virus. The cohort was sequenced for TCR beta chains only, and without alpha or paired-chain data the features that could be detected were limited. The study gave a list of some 150 TCR beta chains associated with cytomegalovirus. For the cohort, immune exposure information was limited to CMV serostatus. A further reported finding was that TCR beta sequences accurately predicted the HLA-A and HLA-B alleles for most subjects in the first cohort. An earlier analysis of 450 to 750 of the donors showed that most TCR beta V segments appeared in productive rearrangements either about 87% or about 30% of the time, which broadly matched IMGT annotations. Most TCR sequences were observed very rarely across donors, whereas some public TCRs were present in many individuals. HLA typing was unavailable for some donors at each locus, so association tests used only the typed subset. The authors suggested that the approach could potentially be generalized to other disease states and immunological phenotypes. According to a later analysis, TCR association rates differed among HLA loci, with DRB1 alleles showing the most associated TCRs and HLA-C alleles showing the fewest. Correlated functional status among segregating V segments might be attributable to linkage disequilibrium, but an unknown experimental factor could not be ruled out. A cluster of highly shared sequence variants was judged likely to be a technical artifact of the sequencing pipeline. According to a later analysis, most CMV-associated TCR beta chains appeared to be HLA-restricted, and the HLA associations seemed to be driven largely by CMV exposure. Because counts were too low, seventeen rarely observed V segments, including chromosome 9 orphons, were excluded from the earlier analysis of 587 of the donors. Compared with the roughly 720-donor mean, donors in an Asian-associated ancestry cluster had fewer N-insertions in productive TCRs, according to a later genetic analysis. Sequencing depth was assumed to be roughly uniform across donors in the presence/absence analyses, though that assumption may not hold. Specific HLA alleles were associated with 15,000 to 20,000 TCR beta sequences at a false discovery rate of 0.05 in a later analysis. In a later genetic analysis, a missense DCLRE1C variant was associated with V-gene and J-gene trimming of TCR beta chains, and the association was replicated in an independent cohort. Some IMGT-functional V segments, including TRBV6-2 and TRBV6-3, could not be distinguished by the 87-base-pair reads and were therefore excluded. The classifier was reported to diagnose cytomegalovirus status with high specificity and sensitivity in both the original and validation cohorts. Three of the identified cytomegalovirus-associated TCR beta chains were confirmed in vitro to be specific for cytomegalovirus antigens.

The cohort was made up of hundreds of healthy bone marrow donors. At the time of sampling, every cohort member was nominally healthy, though immune exposures that went unrecorded were likely present. The donor was CMV seronegative and belonged to the group of approximately 320 seronegative cohort members. A peripheral blood sample was collected from each donor, and TCR beta sequencing was performed on peripheral blood mononuclear cells. Genomic DNA was extracted from the blood cell samples with the Qiagen DNeasy Blood Extraction Kit. The method was the immunoSEQ multiplex PCR assay. A mixture of 60 forward primers for TCR Vbeta segments and 13 reverse primers for TCR Jbeta segments was used in the multiplex PCR. The CDR3 region of rearranged TCR beta genes was amplified from genomic DNA with a multiplex PCR assay. The Illumina HiSeq System was used to sequence the amplified TCR beta libraries as 87-base-pair reads. For the original study's pipeline: In a later analysis, tens of millions of unique TCR beta chains were counted across the 500 to 850 repertoires, and approximately 11 million of these chains were shared by at least two donors. Raw reads were error-corrected and collapsed into unique sequences with a nearest-neighbor algorithm that merged closely related sequences to remove PCR and sequencing errors. CDR3 sequences were aligned to IMGT reference sequences to assign V, D and J gene segments. For a sequence to be retained, a match of at least six nucleotides to both a V gene segment and a J gene segment was required. Rearrangements were called productive when the CDR3 lacked stop codons and stayed in frame with V and J; all others were non-productive. Following IMGT convention, CDR3 was defined as the stretch from the second conserved V-encoded cysteine up to the conserved J-encoded phenylalanine. The earlier analysis of about 610 of the donors excluded sequences that lacked an unambiguous match to a single V gene segment. An earlier analysis of fewer than 650 of the donors classified V segments as functional when productive rearrangements were above 56.7% and as segregating when the standard deviation between donors was above 5%. A statistical classification framework was developed to diagnose cytomegalovirus status using the catalog of TCR beta chain sequences. A later analysis assigned V and J genes by comparing TCR nucleotide sequences with IMGT/GENE-DB human TR gene sequences. The TCRdist pipeline was used in a later analysis to assign CDR3 sequences and most-parsimonious VDJ recombination scenarios. A later analysis defined each TCR beta chain by its CDR3 amino acid sequence plus V-gene family, and excluded reads lacking a unique V-gene family. A later analysis removed 600 or so highly shared, low-generation-probability nucleotide sequences to deal with suspected cross-contamination and a sequencing artifact. In a later analysis, a clonal expansion index was calculated for each public chain from normalized within-repertoire ranks of inferred template counts. In a later analysis, generation probabilities were computed using a VDJ recombination model fitted to out-of-frame rearrangements, and the results were checked against IGoR. In a later analysis, hypergeometric tests were used to score TCR-TCR, TCR-HLA and TCR-CMV co-occurrence, with a repertoire-size bias correction applied to TCR pairs. To estimate false discovery rates, a later analysis permuted the HLA or CMV assignments 20 times. In a later analysis, co-occurring TCRs were grouped using DBSCAN, and TCRdist sequence similarity was added for clustering within HLA-allele-positive subsets. Co-occurrence clustering excluded repertoires with fewer than 30,000 or more than 120,000 public chains, plus five with anomalous nucleotide sharing. The source is immuneACCESS, and TCRdb retained only in-frame sequences with V and J called. Part of the clones is not carried over; for the studies checked, unresolved V genes explain less than half of this, and the remainder is unexplained. V, J and clone size are those of that table, while D and trimming were read from the DNA. The sample's own table lists fewer than 75,000 clones. The ten top clones hold about 16% of the sample.

Details on this clone: Its antigen specificity is not known.

The germline V gene specifies SGHAT as CDR1 and FQNNGV as CDR2. The CDR3 measures 11 amino acids from cysteine to phenylalanine. Only the CDR3 part of the read is kept: 33 bases, read in frame from the first base. Trimming costs V 7 bases and J 1 base, and their ends lie 5 bases apart. The sequence links TRBV11-2 to TRBJ2-7; a tentative D call is TRBD2 (5 bases match). The source material was PBMCs. This TCR was recovered from a boy aged 5-17 years in good health and CMV-seronegative. The CDR3 reads CASTGSYEQYF. The DNA sequence is TGTGCCAGCACGGGGTCCTACGAGCAGTACTTC. The full variable domain, completed from the reference TRBV11-2 and TRBJ2-7 proteins outside the CDR3, reads EAGVAQSPRYKIIEKRQSVAFWCNPISGHATLYWYQQILGQGPKLLIQFQNNGVVDDSQLPKDRFSAERLKGVDSTLKIQPAKLEDSAVYLCASTGSYEQYFGPGTRLTVT.